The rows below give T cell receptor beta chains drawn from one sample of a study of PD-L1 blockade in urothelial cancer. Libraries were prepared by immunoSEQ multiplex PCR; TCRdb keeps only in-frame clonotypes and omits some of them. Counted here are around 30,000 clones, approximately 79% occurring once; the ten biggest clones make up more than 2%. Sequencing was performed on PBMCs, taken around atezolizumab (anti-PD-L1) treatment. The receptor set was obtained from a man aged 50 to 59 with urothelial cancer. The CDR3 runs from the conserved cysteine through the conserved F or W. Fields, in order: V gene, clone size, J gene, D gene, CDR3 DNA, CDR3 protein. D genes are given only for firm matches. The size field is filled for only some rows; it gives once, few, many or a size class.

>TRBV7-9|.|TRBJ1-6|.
TGTGCCAGCAGCTCAGGGGTACTTTCACCCCTCCACTTT
CASSSGVLSPLHF
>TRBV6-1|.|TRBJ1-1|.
TGTGCCAGCAGGAAAGGGACACTGGGACAACCTGAAGCTTTCTTT
CASRKGTLGQPEAFF
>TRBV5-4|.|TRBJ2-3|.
TGTGCCAGCAGGCCCTCCTACACAGATACGCAGTATTTT
CASRPSYTDTQYF
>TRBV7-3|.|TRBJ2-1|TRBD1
TGTGCCAGCAGCTTTTTGGGGACAGGTCGGTACAATGAGCAGTTCTTC
CASSFLGTGRYNEQFF
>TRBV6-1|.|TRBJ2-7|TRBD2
TGTGCCAGCAGTGGACTAGCGGGACGCAACGAGCAGTACTTC
CASSGLAGRNEQYF
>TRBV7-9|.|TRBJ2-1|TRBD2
TGTGCCAGCAGCAGCACGAGCGGGAGGCTGGGTGAGCAGTTCTTC
CASSSTSGRLGEQFF
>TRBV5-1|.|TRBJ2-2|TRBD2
TGCGCCAGCAGCACGGTGTGGGGACTAGCGGGGACCGGGGAGCTGTTTTTT
CASSTVWGLAGTGELFF
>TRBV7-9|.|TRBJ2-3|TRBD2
TGTGCCAGCAGCCACGAGGGAGGGAGGGCCGTCTGGGGCACAGATACGCAGTATTTT
CASSHEGGRAVWGTDTQYF
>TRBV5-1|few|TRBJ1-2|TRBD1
TGCGCCAGCAGCGAGGGGACAGGGCCGTATGGCTACACCTTC
CASSEGTGPYGYTF
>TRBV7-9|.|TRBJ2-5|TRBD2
TGTGCCAGCAGCTTATCCGCGGTACAGCGGGGGTCAGAGACCCAGTACTTC
CASSLSAVQRGSETQYF
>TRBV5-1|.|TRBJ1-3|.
TGCGCCAGCAGCTTGGACGGGAGCTCTGGAAACACCATATATTTT
CASSLDGSSGNTIYF
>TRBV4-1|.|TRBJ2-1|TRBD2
TGCGCCAGCAGGCCCTCCAGCGGGGATTACAATGAGCAGTTCTTC
CASRPSSGDYNEQFF
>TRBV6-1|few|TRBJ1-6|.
TGTGCCAGCAGTGCGAATCGGGGGTGGAGATACAATTCACCCCTCCACTTT
CASSANRGWRYNSPLHF
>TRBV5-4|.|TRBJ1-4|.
TGTGCCAGCAGCTTGGGCCCTGAGGAAAAACTGTTTTTT
CASSLGPEEKLFF
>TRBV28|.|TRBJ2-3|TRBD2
TGTGCCAGCAGTTCCCGGGACTACGCTAGCACAGATACGCAGTATTTT
CASSSRDYASTDTQYF
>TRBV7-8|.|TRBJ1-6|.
TGTGCCAGCAGCTTAGATCTTAATTCACCCCTCCACTTT
CASSLDLNSPLHF
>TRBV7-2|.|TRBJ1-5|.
TGTGCCAGCAGCTTATCTCCGACACGTCCAACCCAGCATTTT
CASSLSPTRPTQHF
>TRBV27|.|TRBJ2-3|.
TGTGCCAGCAGTTTTACAGGCGCAGATACGCAGTATTTT
CASSFTGADTQYF
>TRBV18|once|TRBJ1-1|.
TGTGCCAGCTCCCATGGTTTGTTCGGAGCTTTCTTT
CASSHGLFGAFF
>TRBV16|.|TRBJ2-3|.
TGTGCCAGCAGCCGAGTAAGCACAGATACGCAGTATTTT
CASSRVSTDTQYF
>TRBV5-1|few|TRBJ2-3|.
TGCGCCAGCAGCCCCCGACTCGTTCTCACTAGCACAGATACGCAGTATTTT
CASSPRLVLTSTDTQYF
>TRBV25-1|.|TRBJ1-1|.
TGTGCCAGCAGCGCAGGAACCCCAAGATCCACTGAAGCTTTCTTT
CASSAGTPRSTEAFF
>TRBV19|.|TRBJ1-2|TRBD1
TGTGCCAGTACCAGCCGGACAGGGGGCTACTATGGCTACACCTTC
CASTSRTGGYYGYTF
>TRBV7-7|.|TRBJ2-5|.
TGTGCTAGCAGCAAGGGGGTCCAAGAGACCCAGTACTTC
CASSKGVQETQYF
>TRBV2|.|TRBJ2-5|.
TGTGCCAGCAGCTGGGGACTGCCGCAGACCCAGTACTTC
CASSWGLPQTQYF
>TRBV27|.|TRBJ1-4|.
TGTGCCAGCAGTTTATCGTTCTCAGGGTGGACAACTAATGAAAAACTGTTTTTT
CASSLSFSGWTTNEKLFF
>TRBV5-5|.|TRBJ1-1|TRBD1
TGTGCCAGCAGCCTAGACAGGGGCACTGAAGCTTTCTTT
CASSLDRGTEAFF
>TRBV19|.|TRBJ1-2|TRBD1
TGTGCCAGTAGTATAGATCTACAGGGGGCAGACTATGGCTACACCTTC
CASSIDLQGADYGYTF
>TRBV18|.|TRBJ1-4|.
TGTGCCAGCTCCCCACGGTACAGGGCAACTAATGAAAAACTGTTTTTT
CASSPRYRATNEKLFF
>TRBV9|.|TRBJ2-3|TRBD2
TGTGCCAGCAGCCCCGGGACTAGCGGAGGTACAGATACGCAGTATTTT
CASSPGTSGGTDTQYF
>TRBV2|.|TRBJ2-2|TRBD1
TGTGCCAGCAGTGATTGGGACAGGGGACGGGAGCTGTTTTTT
CASSDWDRGRELFF
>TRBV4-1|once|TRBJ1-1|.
TGCGCCAGCAGCCAAGTGGGGGGTCTCGGCACTGAAGCTTTCTTT
CASSQVGGLGTEAFF
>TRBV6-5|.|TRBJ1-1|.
TGTGCCAGCAGCTCCGACAGGATGAACACTGAAGCTTTCTTT
CASSSDRMNTEAFF
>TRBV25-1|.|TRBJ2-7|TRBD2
TGTGCCAGCAGTGCAGGCGGGAGTATCTACGAGCAGTACTTC
CASSAGGSIYEQYF
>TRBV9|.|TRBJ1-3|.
TGTGCCAGCAGCGTACAGGGAGGACCTGGAAACACCATATATTTT
CASSVQGGPGNTIYF
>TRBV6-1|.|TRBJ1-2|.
TGTGCCAGCAGTGAATCCGGTAGCTATGGCTACACCTTC
CASSESGSYGYTF
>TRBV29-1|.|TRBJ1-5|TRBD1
TGCAGCGTTGGACAGGGAAATCAGCCCCAGCATTTT
CSVGQGNQPQHF
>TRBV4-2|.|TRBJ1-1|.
TGTGCCAGCAGCCAAGTACAGGGAGGGGTTGAAGCTTTCTTT
CASSQVQGGVEAFF
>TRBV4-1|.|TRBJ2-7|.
TGCGCCAGCAGCCAGCCCCCCCCGGGAAGTGAGACGCGGGAGCAGTACTTC
CASSQPPPGSETREQYF
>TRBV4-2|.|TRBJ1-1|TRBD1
TGTGCCAGCAGAGATCCGGGACAGGGGGCGCGAACTGAAGCTTTCTTT
CASRDPGQGARTEAFF
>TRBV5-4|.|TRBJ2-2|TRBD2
TGTGCCAGCAGCTTGTCGGGGGGGTCGTACACCGGGGAGCTGTTTTTT
CASSLSGGSYTGELFF
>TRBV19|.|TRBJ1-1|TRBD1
TGTGCCAGTAGTATGAGGGGGCCGAACACTGAAGCTTTCTTT
CASSMRGPNTEAFF
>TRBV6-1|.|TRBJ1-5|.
TGTGCCAGCAGTGAAGGTAGCAATAGCAATCAGCCCCAGCATTTT
CASSEGSNSNQPQHF
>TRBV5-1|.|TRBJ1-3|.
TGCGCCAGCAGCCAGGACTTACTGTATGGAACGTCCTCTGGAAACACCATATATTTT
CASSQDLLYGTSSGNTIYF
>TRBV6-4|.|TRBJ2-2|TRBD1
TGTGCCAGCAGTGGTTCAGGGGGCGTCGGCGGGGAGCTGTTTTTT
CASSGSGGVGGELFF
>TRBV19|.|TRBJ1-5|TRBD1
TGTGCCAGTAGTTCGATTAACAGTCGGGACAGGGATCAGCCCCAGCATTTT
CASSSINSRDRDQPQHF
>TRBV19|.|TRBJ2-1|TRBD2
TGTGCCAGTAATTGGAATCTAGCGGGCAATGAGCAGTTCTTC
CASNWNLAGNEQFF
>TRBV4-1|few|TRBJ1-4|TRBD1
TGCGCCAGCAGCCAAGATCGGCACAGGGGACCTCATAATGAAAAACTGTTTTTT
CASSQDRHRGPHNEKLFF
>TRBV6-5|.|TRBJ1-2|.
TGTGCCAGCAGTCCGACAGTAAACTATGGCTACACCTTC
CASSPTVNYGYTF
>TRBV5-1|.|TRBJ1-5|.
TGCGCCAGCAGCTTGGGGGGCGGTCAGGAGCCCCAGCATTTT
CASSLGGGQEPQHF
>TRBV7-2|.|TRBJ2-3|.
TGTGCCAGCAGCTTCCAGGGCACAGATACGCAGTATTTT
CASSFQGTDTQYF
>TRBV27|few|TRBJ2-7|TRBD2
TGTGCCAGCAGTTTATCCCCACTAGCGGTCTACGAGCAGTACTTC
CASSLSPLAVYEQYF
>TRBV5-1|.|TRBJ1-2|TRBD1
TGCGCCAGCAGCTCACGACAGGGGGGTAACTATGGCTACACCTTC
CASSSRQGGNYGYTF
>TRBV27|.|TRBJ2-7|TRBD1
TGTGCCAGCAGTTGGGACAGGAGCTACGAGCAGTACTTC
CASSWDRSYEQYF
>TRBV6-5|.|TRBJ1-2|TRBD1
TGTGCCAGCAGTCGACAGGGAAATGGCTACACCTTC
CASSRQGNGYTF
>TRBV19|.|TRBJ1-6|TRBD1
TGTGCCAGTAAACAGGGACAGGCGAGAAATTCACCCCTCCACTTT
CASKQGQARNSPLHF
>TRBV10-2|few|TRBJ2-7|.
TGCGCCAGCAGTGAGCCGAGGGATCGTGGCTCCTACGAGCAGTACTTC
CASSEPRDRGSYEQYF
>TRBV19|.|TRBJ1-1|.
TGTGCCAGTAGTCCCCGGGGTGGGACTGAAGCTTTCTTT
CASSPRGGTEAFF